This T cell receptor beta chain was documented in a study of control samples from healthy donors and cancer patients. V dropped 2 bases and J dropped 0 bases, with 4 bases sitting between them. Germline V lookup: CDR1 MNHEY, CDR2 SMNVEV (reference sequence). CDR3 length: 13 residues. Sequencing used immunoSEQ multiplex PCR; TCRdb keeps in-frame clones, though not all of them. The table shows under 15,000 clones, with approximately 94% occurring only once. The chain employs TRBV27 and TRBJ2-5; D gene unclear. Source material: PBMCs. This receptor was obtained from a man between 70 and 80 years old with head and neck cancer. For the CDR3, the DNA is TGTGCCAGCAGTTTAACGTACCAAGAGACCCAGTACTTC. It yields the protein CASSLTYQETQYF.